The 24 T cell receptor beta chains presented below share a single source sample, sequenced in a study of yellow fever vaccine responses in identical twins. TCRdb itself ran the RT-PCR reads through MiXCR, one entry per CDR3 protein. The profile shows 5,900 or so distinct CDR3 sequences, 75% to 80% of them singletons. This material consisted of T cells from blood (PBMCs), unsorted or a sorted subset (not recorded which), taken before or after yellow fever vaccination (not recorded which). The receptors originated from a woman aged 18-29 years who received the yellow fever vaccine.

This clonotype has just a few counts. The chain couples TRBV21-1 to TRBJ2-1; the table's D call, TRBD2, was not checked against the DNA. TRBV21-1 is a pseudogene. The CDR3 is 14 residues long. The CDR3 reads CASRGLGAYNEQFF. The CDR3 DNA sequence: TGTGCCAGCAGGGGACTCGGAGCCTACAATGAGCAGTTCTTC.

The chain combines TRBV5-1 with TRBJ2-4; D gene unclear. The V and J ends lost 4 bases and 0 bases respectively, with 8 bases between them. The CDR3 is 14 amino acids. Germline CDR1 reads SGHRS; CDR2 reads YFSETQ. CDR3 residues: CASSPGSAKNIQYF. The CDR3 bases are TGCGCCAGCAGCCCCGGGTCAGCCAAAAACATTCAGTACTTC.

The chain uses TRBV2 and TRBJ1-1; a possible D gene is TRBD1 (5 bases). The CDR3 totals 16 residues. CDR1 SNHLY and CDR2 FYNNEI come from the germline V gene. The V gene lost 2 bases and the J gene lost 2 bases, with 15 bases spanning the gap. CDR3: CASSEQRMGLNTEAFF. In nucleotides, the CDR3 is TGTGCCAGCAGTGAACAACGAATGGGACTCAACACTGAAGCTTTCTTT.

This clonotype was observed a few times. The V call is TRBV28, the J call TRBJ2-7; 7 bases are a match to TRBD1. Germline assignment: CDR1 MDHEN and CDR2 SYDVKM. The trim removed 10 bases at V and 3 bases at J, leaving 9 bases unmatched. The CDR3 has 13 amino acids. In nucleotides, the CDR3 is TGTGCCAACCAAAGGACAGGCTTCTACGAGCAGTACGTC. This sequence encodes CANQRTGFYEQYV.

This clonotype has more than one count but fewer than ten. The chain is built from TRBV11-2 and TRBJ1-5, with D uncertain. Trimming left V 1 base short and J 6 bases short, with 13 bases between. The germline gives CDR1 SGHAT, CDR2 FQNNGV. There are 15 residues in the CDR3. CDR3 DNA sequence: TGTGCCAGCAGCTTAGGTTCCCTATTGGGTCAGCCCCAGCATTTT. Amino acids: CASSLGSLLGQPQHF.

The chain carries TRBV15 and TRBJ1-5, with D possibly being TRBD1 (5 bases). Trimming took 1 base from V and 4 from J, leaving 14 bases between them. The CDR3 has 16 amino acids. The germline V gene has CDR1 LNHNV and CDR2 YYDKDF (reference sequence). CDR3 sequence reads: CATSRVSGPRNQPQHF. In DNA, the CDR3 is TGTGCCACCAGCAGAGTCTCAGGGCCTAGAAATCAGCCCCAGCATTTT.

This clonotype was counted only a few times. CDR3 sequence reads: CASSRRGRNQETQYF. The CDR3 nucleotides read TGTGCCAGCAGTCGAAGGGGACGGAACCAAGAGACCCAGTACTTC. The chain is built from TRBV27 and TRBJ2-5; D possibly uses TRBD1 or TRBD2 (5 bases each). CDR3 length: 15 residues. From germline, CDR1 is MNHEY and CDR2 SMNVEV (reference sequence). The germline V and J ends were trimmed by 5 bases and 0 bases, with 13 bases remaining between them.

This chain connects TRBV7-2 to TRBJ1-2; tentatively, D is TRBD1 (6 bases). The germline V gene encodes CDR1 SGHTA and CDR2 FQGNSA. The CDR3 has 13 residues. With 7 bases removed from V and 4 bases from J, the gap between germline ends came to 13 bases. CDR3 loop: CASNKQGPYGYTF. The CDR3 DNA sequence: TGTGCCAGCAACAAACAGGGACCCTATGGCTACACCTTC. The full variable domain, rest sourced from reference TRBV7-2 and TRBJ1-2, is GAGVSQSPSNKVTEKGKDVELRCDPISGHTALYWYRQSLGQGLEFLIYFQGNSAPDKSGLPSDRFSAERTGGSVSTLTIQRTQQEDSAVYLCASNKQGPYGYTFGSGTRLTVV.

This clonotype was observed once. The chain links TRBV29-1 to TRBJ1-2; 9 bases agree with TRBD1. The CDR3 has 13 amino acids. The germline V gene encodes CDR1 SQVTM and CDR2 ANQGSEA. Unmatched junction bases numbered 7, after V lost 6 bases and J lost 5 bases. The CDR3 region is CSVPTGTGYGYTF. CDR3 sequence (DNA): TGCAGCGTGCCAACCGGGACAGGGTATGGCTACACCTTC.

This chain links TRBV18 with TRBJ2-1, with TRBD2 matching over 11 bases. V was clipped by 0 bases and J by 0 bases; unmatched bases: 4. The CDR3 has 18 residues. From germline, CDR1 is KGHSH and CDR2 LQKENI. As DNA, the CDR3 is TGTGCCAGCTCACCACCACCTAGCGGGGGGTTCTCCTACAATGAGCAGTTCTTC. Protein product: CASSPPPSGGFSYNEQFF.

The chain combines TRBV4-3 with TRBJ1-3, with D unresolved. The V end was cut by 4 bases, the J end by 2 bases, with 6 bases between. Germline V gene data show CDR1 as LGHNA and CDR2 as YSLEER. The CDR3 length is 13 residues. CDR3 sequence (DNA): TGCGCCAGCAGCCTGGTGGCTGGAAACACCATATATTTT. Amino acids: CASSLVAGNTIYF.

J is TRBJ2-5 and V is TRBV18; 8 bases are a match to TRBD1. Germline V CDR1 and CDR2: KGHSH, LQKENI. J was trimmed by 1 base and V by 1 base; bases with no gene match: 5. The CDR3 contains 16 residues. CDR3 nucleotides: TGTGCCAGCTCACCACAAGGACAGGGCGTCCAAGAGACCCAGTACTTC. It encodes CASSPQGQGVQETQYF.

The rearrangement uses TRBV5-1 and TRBJ1-1; D is possibly TRBD1 (6 bases). The CDR3 consists of 14 residues. Between the trimmed V and J ends, which lost 2 bases and 4 bases, there was a span of 12 bases. Germline V CDR1 and CDR2: SGHRS, YFSETQ. Here the CDR3 reads CASSLQGYGTEAFF. The CDR3 DNA reads TGCGCCAGCAGCTTACAGGGATACGGCACTGAAGCTTTCTTT.

J is TRBJ2-7 and V is TRBV19; 8 nucleotides match TRBD1. V shed 3 bases, J shed 2 bases, and the junction held 6 bases outside the gene matches. This CDR3 has 15 amino acids. The germline gives CDR1 LNHDA, CDR2 SQIVND (reference sequence). The CDR3 is CASSIEGTGTYEQYF. The DNA of the CDR3 is TGTGCCAGTAGTATCGAAGGGACAGGAACCTACGAGCAGTACTTC.

The sample holds a few counts of this clonotype. V is TRBV11-1 and J is TRBJ2-5; 7 bases are a match to TRBD1. This CDR3 spans 16 amino acids. After removal of 6 bases from V and 2 bases from J, the junction contained 12 bases not matched to a gene. Germline V lookup: CDR1 SGHAT, CDR2 FQDESV (reference sequence). CDR3 loop: CASSLPGTAAQETQYF. In nucleotides, the CDR3 is TGTGCCAGCAGTTTACCCGGGACAGCGGCTCAAGAGACCCAGTACTTC.

This clonotype is a singleton in its sample. J is TRBJ2-7 and V is TRBV10-3; TRBD2 agrees at 7 bases. CDR3 length equals 17 residues. V lost 2 bases, J lost 5 bases, and 15 bases stayed unmatched. Looked up from germline, CDR1 is ENHRY and CDR2 is SYGVKD. CDR3 sequence: CAISEPDRLAPGHEQYF. CDR3 coding DNA: TGTGCCATCAGTGAGCCTGACCGACTAGCTCCGGGCCACGAGCAGTACTTC.

The genes are TRBV10-1 and TRBJ2-3; D possibly corresponds to TRBD1 (5 bases). Germline CDR1 WNHNN, CDR2 SYGVQD (reference sequence). The CDR3 runs to 15 residues. V was pared by 5 bases and J by 1 base, with 13 bases between. The CDR3 loop reads CASSPHQTGTDTQYF. The CDR3 nucleotides are TGCGCCAGCAGTCCCCATCAGACAGGCACAGATACGCAGTATTTT.

The chain couples TRBV3-1 to TRBJ1-5, with D possibly being TRBD1 (5 bases). This CDR3 is built from 14 residues. In germline, CDR1 is LGHDT, CDR2 YNNKEL (reference sequence). Deletions cut 4 bases from V and 3 bases from J, with 10 bases between. CDR3 in DNA: TGTGCCAGCAGCCCCCTCGGGGCCAATCAGCCCCAGCATTTT. This gives the protein CASSPLGANQPQHF.

The chain links TRBV11-2 to TRBJ2-1; no clear D gene. The CDR3 runs 13 residues. Trimming removed 1 base from V and 4 bases from J, with 5 bases in between. Germline CDR1 SGHAT, CDR2 FQNNGV. In DNA, the CDR3 is TGTGCCAGCAGCTTAGCACAGTACAATGAGCAGTTCTTC. Its translation: CASSLAQYNEQFF.

The chain combines TRBV11-3 with TRBJ2-5; D is unresolved. The germline V and J ends were trimmed by 5 bases and 5 bases, with 15 bases remaining between them. The germline CDR1 and CDR2 sequences are SGHNT and YENEEA. CDR3 size: 14 residues. DNA of the CDR3: TGTGCCAGCAGCCAGGCCCTAGTGGCGGAGACCCAGTACTTC. It yields the protein CASSQALVAETQYF.

The rearrangement uses TRBV15 and TRBJ2-7; D remains unclear. Germline CDR1 and CDR2: LNHNV and YYDKDF (reference sequence). The CDR3 consists of 13 residues. V gave up 0 bases and J gave up 5 bases, with 8 bases separating them. The CDR3: CATSRDIRDEQYF. In nucleotides, the CDR3 is TGTGCCACCAGCAGAGATATTAGGGACGAGCAGTACTTC.

A word on this clonotype: At one boundary the junction diverges from the germline segment, which might be a read error. J is TRBJ2-5 and V is TRBV11-1; D call uncertain. This CDR3 comprises 14 residues. Germline lookup yields CDR1 SGHAT and CDR2 FQDESV (reference sequence). The CDR3 loop reads CASTLPTAQETQYF. Here the CDR3 DNA reads TGTGCCAGCACCTTACCGACCGCTCAAGAGACCCAGTACTTC.

This chain connects TRBV28 to TRBJ2-7; possibly TRBD2 for D (6 bases). Germline V gene data show CDR1 as MDHEN and CDR2 as SYDVKM. The CDR3 runs 16 residues. V was trimmed by 2 bases and J by 0 bases, leaving 14 bases between them. The CDR3 protein is CASSLGGSPRSYEQYF. CDR3 bases: TGTGCCAGCAGTTTAGGGGGGAGCCCCCGCTCCTACGAGCAGTACTTC.

This chain uses TRBV28 with TRBJ2-1, with 10 bases lining up with TRBD2. The length of the CDR3 is 14 residues. V gave up 6 bases and J gave up 9 bases; unmatched junction bases: 8. Per the germline V gene, CDR1 is MDHEN and CDR2 is SYDVKM. The CDR3 spells CASRPAGGLGEQFF. The CDR3 DNA sequence: TGTGCCAGCAGACCAGCGGGGGGGCTAGGTGAGCAGTTCTTC.